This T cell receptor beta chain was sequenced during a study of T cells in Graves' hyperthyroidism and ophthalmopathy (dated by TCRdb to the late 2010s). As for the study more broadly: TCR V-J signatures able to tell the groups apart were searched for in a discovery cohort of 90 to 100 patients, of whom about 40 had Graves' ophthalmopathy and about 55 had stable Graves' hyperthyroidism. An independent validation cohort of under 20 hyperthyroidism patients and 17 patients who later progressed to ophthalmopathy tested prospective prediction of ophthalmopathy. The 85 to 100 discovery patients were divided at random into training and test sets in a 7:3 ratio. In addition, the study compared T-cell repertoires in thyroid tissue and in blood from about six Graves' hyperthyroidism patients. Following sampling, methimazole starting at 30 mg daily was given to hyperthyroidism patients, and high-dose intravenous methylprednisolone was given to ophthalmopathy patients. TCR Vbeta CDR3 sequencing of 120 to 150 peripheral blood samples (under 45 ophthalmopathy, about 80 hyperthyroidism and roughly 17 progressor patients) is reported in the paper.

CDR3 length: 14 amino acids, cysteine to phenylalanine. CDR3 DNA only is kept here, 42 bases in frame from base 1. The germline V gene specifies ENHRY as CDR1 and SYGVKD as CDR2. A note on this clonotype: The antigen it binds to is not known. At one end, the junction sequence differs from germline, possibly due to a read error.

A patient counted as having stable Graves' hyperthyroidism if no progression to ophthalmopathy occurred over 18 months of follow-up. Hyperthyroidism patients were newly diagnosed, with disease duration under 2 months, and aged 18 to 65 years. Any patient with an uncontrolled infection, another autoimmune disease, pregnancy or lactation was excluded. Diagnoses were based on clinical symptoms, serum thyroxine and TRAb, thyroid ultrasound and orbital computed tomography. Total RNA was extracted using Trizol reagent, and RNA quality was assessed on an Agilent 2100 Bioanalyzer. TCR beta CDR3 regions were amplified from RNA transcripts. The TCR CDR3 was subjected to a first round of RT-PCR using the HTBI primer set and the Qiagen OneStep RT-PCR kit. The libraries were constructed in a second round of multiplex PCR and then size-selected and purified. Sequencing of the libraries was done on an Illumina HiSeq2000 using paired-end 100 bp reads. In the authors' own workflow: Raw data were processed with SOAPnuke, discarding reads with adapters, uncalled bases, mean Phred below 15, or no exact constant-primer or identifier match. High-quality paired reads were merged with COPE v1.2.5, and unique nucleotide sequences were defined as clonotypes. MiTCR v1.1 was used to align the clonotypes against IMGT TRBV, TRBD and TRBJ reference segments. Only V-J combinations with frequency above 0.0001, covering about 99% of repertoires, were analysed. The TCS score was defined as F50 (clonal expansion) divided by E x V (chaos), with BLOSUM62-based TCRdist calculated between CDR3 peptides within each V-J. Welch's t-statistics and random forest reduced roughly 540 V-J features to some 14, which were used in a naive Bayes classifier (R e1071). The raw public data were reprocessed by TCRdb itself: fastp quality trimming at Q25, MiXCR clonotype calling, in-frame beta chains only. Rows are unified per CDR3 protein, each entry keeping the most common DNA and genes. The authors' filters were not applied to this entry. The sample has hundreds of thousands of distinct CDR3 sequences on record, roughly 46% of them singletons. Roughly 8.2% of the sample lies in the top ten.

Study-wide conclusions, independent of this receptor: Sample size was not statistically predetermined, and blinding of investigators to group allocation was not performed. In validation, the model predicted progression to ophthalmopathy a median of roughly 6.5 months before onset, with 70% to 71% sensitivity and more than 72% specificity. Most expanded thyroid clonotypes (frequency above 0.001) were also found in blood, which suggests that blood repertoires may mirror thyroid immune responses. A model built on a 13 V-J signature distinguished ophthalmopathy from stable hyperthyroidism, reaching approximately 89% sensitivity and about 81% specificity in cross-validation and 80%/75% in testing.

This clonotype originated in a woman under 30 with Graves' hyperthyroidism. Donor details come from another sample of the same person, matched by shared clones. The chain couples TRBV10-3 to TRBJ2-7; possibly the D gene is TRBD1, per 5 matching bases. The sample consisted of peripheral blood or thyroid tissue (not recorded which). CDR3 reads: CASSLVKGSEEQYF. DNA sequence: TGTGCCAGCAGTTTAGTGAAGGGGTCCGAGGAGCAGTACTTC.